The rows below give T cell receptor beta chains drawn from one sample of a study of regulatory T cells in long-lasting Graves disease. Each CDR3 protein is one row after TCRdb ran MiXCR on the multiplex PCR reads. The sample lists approximately 400,000 distinct CDR3 sequences, more than 20% seen once, with less than 25% in the top ten. This specimen consisted of peripheral blood mononuclear cells (PBMCs), obtained when the disease was refractory, from a patient treated with antithyroid drugs. These receptors all stem from a female donor with Graves disease. CDR3s include the opening cysteine and the closing phenylalanine or tryptophan. Fields, in order: J gene, V gene, D gene, clone size, CDR3 protein, CDR3 DNA. The D gene is left open where the match is weak. Not all rows give a size; the values are once, few, many and, for expanded clones, a class.

J: TRBJ1-2
V: TRBV27
D: .
size: few
CDR3: CASSPRDLNYGYTF
DNA: TGTGCCAGCAGTCCCCGGGACCTAAACTATGGCTACACCTTC

J: TRBJ1-5
V: TRBV24-1
D: .
size: many
CDR3: CATSDLGFSPNQPQHF
DNA: TGTGCCACCAGTGATTTAGGCTTTAGTCCTAATCAGCCCCAGCATTTT

J: TRBJ2-5
V: TRBV12-5
D: .
size: .
CDR3: CASGFGAKWTLTGNLGLETQYF
DNA: TGTGCTAGTGGTTTTGGCGCTAAATGGACTTTGACTGGAAACTTGGGCCTAGAGACCCAGTACTTC

J: TRBJ1-3
V: TRBV6-2/TRBV6-3
D: .
size: few
CDR3: CASTRASSGTSHSGNTIYF
DNA: TGTGCCAGCACCAGAGCCTCATCCGGGACAAGCCATTCTGGAAACACCATATATTTT

J: TRBJ2-2
V: TRBV12-5
D: .
size: .
CDR3: CASGLPPQIQELFF
DNA: TGTGCTAGTGGTTTGCCCCCTCAGATCCAGGAGCTGTTTTTT

J: TRBJ1-1
V: TRBV12-3/TRBV12-4
D: .
size: many
CDR3: CASTLGIGQNTEAFF
DNA: TGTGCCAGCACCTTAGGCATAGGGCAGAACACTGAAGCTTTCTTT

J: TRBJ1-2
V: TRBV5-6
D: .
size: many
CDR3: CASSLAWGLNGYTF
DNA: TGTGCCAGCAGCTTGGCATGGGGGCTGAATGGCTACACCTTC

J: TRBJ2-7
V: TRBV10-3
D: .
size: .
CDR3: CAISEADRTYEQYF
DNA: TGTGCCATCAGTGAGGCCGACAGAACCTACGAGCAGTACTTC

J: TRBJ2-2
V: TRBV7-2
D: .
size: .
CDR3: CASSSEPATGELFF
DNA: TGTGCCAGCAGCTCAGAACCAGCCACCGGGGAGCTGTTTTTT

J: TRBJ1-6
V: TRBV7-2
D: .
size: .
CDR3: CASSFFNSYNSPLHF
DNA: TGTGCCAGCAGCTTCTTCAACAGCTATAATTCACCCCTCCACTTT

J: TRBJ1-1
V: TRBV18
D: .
size: many
CDR3: CASSGGRVATEAFF
DNA: TGTGCCAGCTCGGGGGGCAGGGTGGCCACTGAAGCTTTCTTT

J: TRBJ2-2
V: TRBV12-3/TRBV12-4
D: TRBD2
size: .
CDR3: CASNLAGGRGELFF
DNA: TGTGCCAGCAATCTAGCGGGAGGGCGCGGGGAGCTGTTTTTT

J: TRBJ1-6
V: TRBV12-3/TRBV12-4
D: .
size: once
CDR3: CASSVMAGTSYNSPLHF
DNA: TGTGCCAGCAGTGTCATGGCGGGCACTTCCTATAATTCACCCCTCCACTTT

J: TRBJ2-1
V: TRBV28
D: TRBD1
size: .
CDR3: CASSWTGGDEQFF
DNA: TGTGCCAGCAGTTGGACAGGGGGCGATGAGCAGTTCTTC

J: TRBJ2-3
V: TRBV6-2/TRBV6-3
D: .
size: .
CDR3: CASSEGAGAGDTQYF
DNA: TGTGCCAGCAGTGAAGGGGCAGGGGCCGGAGATACGCAGTATTTT

J: TRBJ1-3
V: TRBV7-8
D: .
size: .
CDR3: CASSLERPGNTIYF
DNA: TGTGCCAGCAGCTTAGAGAGGCCTGGAAACACCATATATTTT

J: TRBJ1-2
V: TRBV5-1
D: TRBD1
size: many
CDR3: CASSAHPGQLNGYTF
DNA: TGCGCCAGCAGCGCACATCCGGGACAGTTAAACGGCTACACCTTC

J: TRBJ2-7
V: TRBV28
D: TRBD2
size: many
CDR3: CASSLRLAGIYEQYF
DNA: TGTGCCAGCAGTTTAAGGCTAGCGGGCATCTACGAGCAGTACTTC

J: TRBJ2-5
V: TRBV3-1
D: .
size: many
CDR3: CASSQDKETQYF
DNA: TGTGCCAGCAGCCAAGATAAAGAGACCCAGTACTTC

J: TRBJ1-5
V: TRBV6-5
D: TRBD1
size: many
CDR3: CASSYSGGEYQPQHF
DNA: TGTGCCAGCAGTTACTCAGGGGGCGAGTATCAGCCCCAGCATTTT

J: TRBJ2-2
V: TRBV20-1
D: .
size: few
CDR3: CSARDRRAATGELFF
DNA: TGCAGTGCTAGAGATCGCCGCGCTGCCACCGGGGAGCTGTTTTTT

J: TRBJ1-2
V: TRBV19
D: .
size: many
CDR3: CASSSSAGTNYGYTF
DNA: TGTGCCAGTAGTTCGTCGGCAGGGACTAACTATGGCTACACCTTC

J: TRBJ2-2
V: TRBV7-3
D: .
size: many
CDR3: CASSSYQPRDSNTGELFF
DNA: TGTGCCAGCAGCTCTTACCAACCGAGGGACTCGAACACCGGGGAGCTGTTTTTT

J: TRBJ2-7
V: TRBV20-1
D: .
size: many
CDR3: CSASFGREWSYEQYF
DNA: TGCAGTGCTAGTTTCGGTCGGGAGTGGTCCTACGAGCAGTACTTC